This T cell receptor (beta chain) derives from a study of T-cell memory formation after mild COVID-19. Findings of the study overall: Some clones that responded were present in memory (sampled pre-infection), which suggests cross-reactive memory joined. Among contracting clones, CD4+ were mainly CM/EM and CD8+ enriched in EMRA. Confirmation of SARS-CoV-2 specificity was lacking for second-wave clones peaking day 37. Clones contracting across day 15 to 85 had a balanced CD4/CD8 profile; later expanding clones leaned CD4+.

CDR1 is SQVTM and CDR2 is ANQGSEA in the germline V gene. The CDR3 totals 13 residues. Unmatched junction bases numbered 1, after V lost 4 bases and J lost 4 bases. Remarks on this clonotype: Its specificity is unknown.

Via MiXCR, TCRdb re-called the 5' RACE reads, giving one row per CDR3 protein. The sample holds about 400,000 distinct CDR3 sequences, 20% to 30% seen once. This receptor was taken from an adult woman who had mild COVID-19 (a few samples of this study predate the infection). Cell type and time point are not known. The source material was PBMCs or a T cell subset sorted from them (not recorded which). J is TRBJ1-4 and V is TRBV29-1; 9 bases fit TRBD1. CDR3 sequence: CSVVGQGNEKLFF. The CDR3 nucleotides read TGCAGCGTTGTGGGACAGGGTAATGAAAAACTGTTTTTT.